This entry lists 10 T cell receptor beta chains sequenced from one sample in a study of T cells after yellow fever vaccination. One entry per CDR3 protein results from TCRdb running MiXCR on the 5' RACE reads. The sample consists of approximately 550,000 distinct CDR3 sequences, roughly 14% of them appearing once. The specimen was PBMCs, collected on the day of the yellow fever booster vaccination. The receptors stem from a man younger than 45 who received the YFV17D yellow fever vaccine.

This clonotype turned up a few times. This rearrangement joins TRBV5-1 to TRBJ2-7, with 8 bases fitting TRBD1. Germline loops: CDR1 SGHRS, CDR2 YFSETQ. J was trimmed by 7 bases and V by 2 bases; bases with no gene match: 8. This CDR3 contains 14 residues. CDR3 loop: CASSLQGEQTEQYF. The DNA for the CDR3 is TGCGCCAGCAGCTTACAGGGGGAACAAACTGAGCAGTACTTC.

This clonotype was picked up a small number of times. J is TRBJ1-5 and V is TRBV20-1; D is undetermined. Germline V gene lookup returns CDR1 DFQATT and CDR2 SNEGSKA (reference sequence). V was trimmed by 3 bases and J by 4 bases, leaving 10 bases between them. The CDR3 loop spans 13 amino acids. The CDR3 reads CSASSTSNQPQHF. The DNA for the CDR3 is TGCAGTGCTAGCTCGACTTCAAATCAGCCCCAGCATTTT.

This clonotype was seen a few times. This CDR3 is CASSLQVAGGETQYF. Here the CDR3 DNA reads TGTGCCAGCAGCCTACAAGTAGCGGGAGGAGAGACCCAGTACTTC. This sequence joins TRBV12-3 or TRBV12-4 and TRBJ2-5; TRBD2 matches at 10 bases. The ends lost 6 bases at V and 4 bases at J; junction bases unmatched: 8. There are 15 residues in the CDR3.

Only a few counts were recorded for this clonotype. The gene calls are TRBV7-2 and TRBJ1-4; 7 bases map to TRBD1. Unmatched junction bases numbered 8, after V lost 2 bases and J lost 8 bases. Germline CDR1 and CDR2: SGHTA and FQGNSA. The CDR3 contains 15 residues. CDR3 nucleotides: TGTGCCAGCAGCTTAAACAGGGGACGGGGAGAAAAACTGTTTTTT. It is translated as CASSLNRGRGEKLFF.

The chain recombines TRBV4-3 with TRBJ2-5, with 9 bases lining up with TRBD1. J gave up 7 bases and V 3 bases, and 6 bases lay outside the gene matches. Germline V CDR1 and CDR2: LGHNA, YSLEER. The CDR3 loop spans 14 amino acids. As DNA, the CDR3 is TGCGCCAGCAGCCAGGGACAGGGCGTAACGACCCAGTACTTC. Translated, it gives CASSQGQGVTTQYF.

V usage is TRBV20-1 and J usage is TRBJ1-2, with TRBD1 identical over 10 bases. V lost 0 bases, J lost 6 bases, and 4 bases stayed unmatched. Germline-derived CDR1 and CDR2 are DFQATT and SNEGSKA (reference sequence). The CDR3 runs 14 residues. DNA for the CDR3: TGCAGTGCTAGAGACACCGGGACAGGGGATGGCTACACCTTC. This gives the protein CSARDTGTGDGYTF.

This clonotype occurred a few times. This chain connects TRBV20-1 to TRBJ2-3, with 8 bases lining up with TRBD2. The germline V gene has CDR1 DFQATT and CDR2 SNEGSKA (reference sequence). The CDR3 is made up of 14 amino acids. Trimming at V came to 5 bases and at J to 1 base, leaving 5 bases not matched to a gene. The CDR3 region is CSAVDSGGTDTQYF. The CDR3 coding sequence is TGCAGTGCTGTAGATAGCGGGGGCACAGATACGCAGTATTTT.

The chain uses TRBV7-9 and TRBJ2-1; D unclear. The V end was cut by 7 bases, the J end by 12 bases, with 13 bases between. Germline V CDR1 and CDR2: SEHNR, FQNEAQ (reference sequence). The length of the CDR3 is 11 residues. CDR3 sequence: CASTPDERQFF. The CDR3 nucleotides are TGTGCCAGCACCCCTGACGAAAGGCAGTTCTTC.

This chain connects TRBV15 to TRBJ1-2; D gene ambiguous. CDR3 length equals 15 residues. The V and J ends lost 0 bases and 0 bases respectively, with 8 bases between them. CDR1 and CDR2 (germline): LNHNV, YYDKDF (reference sequence). CDR3 sequence (DNA): TGTGCCACCAGCAGAGAGGTCAGAGCTAACTATGGCTACACCTTC. It yields the protein CATSREVRANYGYTF.

This sequence joins TRBV5-1 and TRBJ2-3, with 11 positions matching TRBD2. The CDR3 runs to 16 residues. Germline CDR1 SGHRS, CDR2 YFSETQ. The V and J ends lost 4 bases and 0 bases, in that order; junction bases with no gene match: 4. CDR3 bases: TGCGCCAGCAGCCTGACTAGCGGGATAAGCACAGATACGCAGTATTTT. It specifies CASSLTSGISTDTQYF.